The 30 T cell receptor beta chains below all came from one sample that was sequenced in a study of blood T cell repertoires in COVID-19. TCRdb's table, derived via immunoSEQ multiplex PCR, lists solely in-frame clones and lacks some. In the table there are 110,000 to 150,000 clones, roughly 80% of which are singletons. The sequenced sample was peripheral blood. The receptors shown here come from a woman aged 80 or over with acute or convalescent COVID-19.

V usage is TRBV28 and J usage is TRBJ2-7, with D tentatively TRBD1 (6 bases). Trimming cost V 5 bases and J 6 bases, with 14 bases left between them. Germline CDR1 is MDHEN and CDR2 is SYDVKM. The CDR3 sequence is 13 residues long. DNA of the CDR3: TGTGCCAGCAGTAGGACAGCTCCTTTCGAGCAGTACTTC. It yields the protein CASSRTAPFEQYF.

V and J are TRBV15 and TRBJ1-2, with D possibly TRBD1 on 6 matching bases. Trimming took 1 base from V and 6 from J, leaving 9 bases between them. The CDR3 is 13 amino acids. In germline, CDR1 is LNHNV, CDR2 YYDKDF (reference sequence). This CDR3 is CATSRGNRDGYTF. CDR3 bases: TGTGCCACCAGCAGAGGAAACAGGGATGGCTACACCTTC.

The chain is built from TRBV19 and TRBJ2-7; 15 nucleotides match TRBD2. CDR3 size: 19 residues. With 9 bases clipped from V and 0 bases from J, the junction kept 15 bases outside the gene matches. Germline loops: CDR1 LNHDA, CDR2 SQIVND (reference sequence). CDR3 sequence: CASAGWGLAGGTGSYEQYF. The DNA of the CDR3 is TGTGCCAGCGCGGGGTGGGGACTAGCGGGAGGAACTGGCTCCTACGAGCAGTACTTC.

The DNA of the CDR3 is TGTGCCAGTAGTATAGACCGGCAGGCCACCTACGAGCAGTACTTC. This gives the protein CASSIDRQATYEQYF. The V and J genes are TRBV19 and TRBJ2-7; no clear D gene. There are 15 residues in the CDR3. V lost 0 bases and J lost 2, with 11 bases in between. Per the germline V gene, CDR1 is LNHDA and CDR2 is SQIVND (reference sequence).

A single count supports this clone. This chain joins TRBV25-1 and TRBJ2-7, with a possible D match to TRBD2 (5 bases). Germline V gives CDR1 MGHDK, CDR2 SYGVNS. CDR3 length equals 12 residues. V was cut by 3 bases and J by 3 bases, with 6 bases left in between. The CDR3 bases are TGTGCCAGCAGTGATCGGGGCTACGAGCAGTACTTC. Encoded protein: CASSDRGYEQYF.

This clone was picked up a small number of times. The genes are TRBV29-1 and TRBJ2-3; 8 bases line up with TRBD1. The CDR3 extends over 13 amino acids. Germline V gene sequence: CDR1 SQVTM, CDR2 ANQGSEA. V lost 7 bases and J lost 1; bases outside the gene matches: 4. CDR3 loop: CSDDRGGTDTQYF. The DNA for the CDR3 is TGCAGCGATGACAGGGGAGGCACAGATACGCAGTATTTT.

The rearrangement uses TRBV28 and TRBJ1-4; a weak D match, TRBD1 (5 bases). Germline CDR1 and CDR2: MDHEN and SYDVKM. The germline V and J ends were trimmed by 4 bases and 6 bases, with 18 bases remaining between them. This CDR3 has 16 residues. The chain's CDR3 is CASSSRARGEDEKLFF. CDR3 DNA sequence: TGTGCCAGCAGTTCACGGGCGCGAGGGGAGGATGAAAAACTGTTTTTT.

This sequence joins TRBV5-5 and TRBJ2-4, with a weak D call TRBD1 (6 bases). The CDR3 covers 15 residues. Between the trimmed V and J ends, which lost 0 bases and 10 bases, there was a span of 17 bases. Germline V gives CDR1 SGHKS, CDR2 YYEKEE (reference sequence). The CDR3 loop reads CASSLEWGGQRIQYF. CDR3 in DNA: TGTGCCAGCAGCTTGGAGTGGGGCGGACAGAGGATTCAGTACTTC.

The gene calls are TRBV5-1 and TRBJ1-6; 7 bases are shared with TRBD1. Germline CDR1 reads SGHRS; CDR2 reads YFSETQ. The CDR3 covers 14 residues. The V segment lost 6 bases and the J segment 6 bases; nucleotides outside the gene matches: 6. CDR3: CASKVTGSNSPLHF. In nucleotides, the CDR3 is TGCGCCAGCAAGGTGACAGGGAGTAATTCACCCCTCCACTTT.

In DNA, the CDR3 is TGTGCCAGCAGTCGTGGACAGGCGGCGTACTATGGCTACACCTTC. Amino acids: CASSRGQAAYYGYTF. The V and J genes are TRBV27 and TRBJ1-2; 7 bases are shared with TRBD1. V lost 5 bases and J lost 3; bases outside the gene matches: 9. Germline CDR1 reads MNHEY; CDR2 reads SMNVEV (reference sequence). CDR3 length: 15 amino acids.

This clone was found once. The chain has TRBV5-1 and TRBJ1-4; weak D call: TRBD1 (6 bases). This CDR3 spans 15 amino acids. Trimming pared 0 bases from V and 6 bases from J, leaving 12 bases between. Germline loops: CDR1 SGHRS, CDR2 YFSETQ. The CDR3 DNA follows: TGCGCCAGCAGCTTGGGCCAGGACAGTTATGAAAAACTGTTTTTT. Protein product: CASSLGQDSYEKLFF.

In this sample, this clone turned up a few times. The chain links TRBV5-1 to TRBJ1-2; tentatively, D is TRBD1 (6 bases). The CDR3 spans 12 residues. The ends were cut back, 3 bases at V and 8 bases at J, with 11 bases in the middle. The germline CDR1 and CDR2 sequences are SGHRS and YFSETQ. CDR3 bases: TGCGCCAGCAGCTGGGACATAGGGGGCTACACCTTC. Translation: CASSWDIGGYTF.

The gene calls are TRBV7-6 and TRBJ2-7, with unresolved D. Germline V gene lookup returns CDR1 SGHVS and CDR2 FNYEAQ. This CDR3 has 13 residues. Trimming shortened V by 1 base and J by 5 bases, and 9 bases separated the two germline ends. The CDR3 DNA follows: TGTGCCAGCAGCTTAGTGTCCTCGGACGAGCAGTACTTC. Its translation: CASSLVSSDEQYF.

The gene calls are TRBV30 and TRBJ2-7; TRBD1 agrees at 7 bases. This CDR3 comprises 15 residues. J gave up 6 bases and V 0 bases, and 11 bases lay outside the gene matches. Germline V CDR1 and CDR2: GTSNPN, SVGIG (reference sequence). As DNA, the CDR3 is TGTGCCTGGAGTGTAGTGTGGGACAGAATATCCGAGCAGTACTTC. This gives the protein CAWSVVWDRISEQYF.

The CDR3 bases are TGTGCCAGCAGCCCAGAGAGGAGGTATACGCTTGATGGCTACACCTTC. It yields the protein CASSPERRYTLDGYTF. The rearrangement links TRBV7-2 to TRBJ1-2; D unclear. Germline V gene lookup returns CDR1 SGHTA and CDR2 FQGNSA. CDR3 size: 16 residues. Trimming pared 5 bases from V and 6 bases from J, leaving 22 bases between. Together with reference TRBV7-2 and TRBJ1-2, the CDR3 gives the full variable domain: GAGVSQSPSNKVTEKGKDVELRCDPISGHTALYWYRQSLGQGLEFLIYFQGNSAPDKSGLPSDRFSAERTGGSVSTLTIQRTQQEDSAVYLCASSPERRYTLDGYTFGSGTRLTVV.

The CDR3 region is CASSPFWEVGSNQPQHF. CDR3 in DNA: TGTGCCAGCAGTCCTTTTTGGGAGGTGGGGTCGAATCAGCCCCAGCATTTT. V and J are TRBV28 and TRBJ1-5; D gene unclear. The V end lost 5 bases, the J end lost 4 bases, and 21 bases lay between the germline ends. The germline CDR1 and CDR2 sequences are MDHEN and SYDVKM. The CDR3 contains 17 residues.

This sequence joins TRBV6-5 and TRBJ1-4; the D gene is possibly TRBD1 (5 bases). Deletions cut 0 bases from V and 5 bases from J, with 7 bases between. There are 14 residues in the CDR3. Per germline, CDR1 MNHEY and CDR2 SVGAGI. The CDR3 spells CASSYSYRNEKLFF. CDR3 nucleotide sequence: TGTGCCAGCAGTTACTCGTACAGGAATGAAAAACTGTTTTTT.

The rearrangement joins TRBV6-5 to TRBJ2-7, with 9 bases that match TRBD1. V was pared by 4 bases and J by 2 bases, with 9 bases of the junction left unmatched. Germline loops: CDR1 MNHEY, CDR2 SVGAGI. The CDR3 length is 16 residues. The CDR3 coding sequence is TGTGCCAGCAGTTCCTTAGGACAGGGGAAGACCTACGAGCAGTACTTC. Translation: CASSSLGQGKTYEQYF.

The chain carries TRBV20-1 and TRBJ2-7; 9 positions agree with TRBD2. V was pared by 3 bases and J by 5 bases, with 8 bases of the junction left unmatched. Germline CDR1 reads DFQATT; CDR2 reads SNEGSKA (reference sequence). CDR3 size: 14 residues. The CDR3 spells CSASEAGGQNEQYF. Written as DNA, the CDR3 is TGCAGTGCTAGTGAAGCGGGAGGCCAGAACGAGCAGTACTTC.

The chain links TRBV2 to TRBJ2-7; D remains unclear. Trimming removed 4 bases from V and 3 bases from J, with 4 bases in between. The CDR3 loop spans 11 amino acids. Germline loops: CDR1 SNHLY, CDR2 FYNNEI. The CDR3: CASSAGYEQYF. The DNA of the CDR3 is TGTGCCAGCAGTGCGGGCTACGAGCAGTACTTC.

V usage is TRBV9 and J usage is TRBJ2-1; maybe TRBD2 (6 bases). Germline-derived CDR1 and CDR2 are SGDLS and YYNGEE. The CDR3 length is 15 residues. Trimming took 0 bases from V and 3 from J, leaving 10 bases between them. CDR3 residues: CASSVAGDHYNEQFF. The CDR3 DNA reads as TGTGCCAGCAGCGTAGCGGGGGACCACTACAATGAGCAGTTCTTC. Full variable domain (remainder filled in from reference TRBV9 and TRBJ2-1): DSGVTQTPKHLITATGQRVTLRCSPRSGDLSVYWYQQSLDQGLQFLIQYYNGEERAKGNILERFSAQQFPDLHSELNLSSLELGDSALYFCASSVAGDHYNEQFFGPGTRLTVL.

This clone was observed a single time. J is TRBJ1-6 and V is TRBV7-9, with a tentative D call TRBD1 (5 bases). In germline, CDR1 is SEHNR, CDR2 FQNEAQ (reference sequence). The CDR3 is 17 amino acids. V was trimmed by 2 bases and J by 3 bases, leaving 14 bases between them. CDR3 DNA sequence: TGTGCCAGCAGCTTATCCCCGGGACTGAACTATAATTCACCCCTCCACTTT. Residues: CASSLSPGLNYNSPLHF.

The DNA for the CDR3 is TGTGCCAGCACCAAAGACCAGGCCGATTCACCCCTCCACTTT. Encoded protein: CASTKDQADSPLHF. J is TRBJ1-6 and V is TRBV11-3; D not resolved. Deletions cut 7 bases from V and 8 bases from J, with 15 bases between. This CDR3 has 14 amino acids. Looked up from germline, CDR1 is SGHNT and CDR2 is YENEEA.

Notes on this clone: In the same sample, other DNA sequences code for this CDR3. The gene calls are TRBV7-2 and TRBJ2-1, with unresolved D. In germline, CDR1 is SGHTA, CDR2 FQGNSA. Trimming removed 2 bases at V and 1 base at J, with 3 bases between. The CDR3 sequence is 13 residues long. The CDR3 reads CASSLSSYNEQFF. The CDR3, as DNA: TGTGCCAGCAGCTTATCGTCCTACAATGAGCAGTTCTTC. The full variable domain, completed using reference TRBV7-2 and TRBJ2-1, is GAGVSQSPSNKVTEKGKDVELRCDPISGHTALYWYRQSLGQGLEFLIYFQGNSAPDKSGLPSDRFSAERTGGSVSTLTIQRTQQEDSAVYLCASSLSSYNEQFFGPGTRLTVL.

This clone was counted once. The V call is TRBV7-2, the J call TRBJ1-2; 7 nucleotides match TRBD1. Unmatched junction bases numbered 6, after V lost 5 bases and J lost 0 bases. Germline V gene sequence: CDR1 SGHTA, CDR2 FQGNSA. This CDR3 is 15 amino acids long. The CDR3 bases are TGTGCCAGCAGCCCCGGGACAGCGACTAACTATGGCTACACCTTC. It is translated as CASSPGTATNYGYTF.

This clone was observed a few times. The chain employs TRBV28 and TRBJ1-5, with D possibly TRBD1 on 5 matching bases. Germline CDR1 MDHEN, CDR2 SYDVKM. V lost 8 bases to trimming and J lost 5 bases, with 13 bases between them. This CDR3 contains 13 residues. The CDR3 here is CASWGGLHQPQHF. DNA of the CDR3: TGTGCCAGCTGGGGGGGACTTCATCAGCCCCAGCATTTT.

The rearrangement links TRBV6-2 or TRBV6-3 to TRBJ2-3, with TRBD2 matching over 10 bases. V trimming: 2 bases; J trimming: 0 bases; junction bases outside the gene matches: 5. The CDR3 sequence is 17 residues long. Germline CDR1 MNHEY, CDR2 SVGEGT. DNA of the CDR3: TGTGCCAGCAGTTACGGTACTAGCGGGGTTAGCACAGATACGCAGTATTTT. This encodes CASSYGTSGVSTDTQYF.

The DNA for the CDR3 is TGCAGCGTTGACTCCATAGGGGGCACTGAAGCTTTCTTT. Protein: CSVDSIGGTEAFF. The chain has TRBV29-1 and TRBJ1-1, with a tentative D call TRBD1 (6 bases). Trimming left V 3 bases short and J 4 bases short, with 12 bases between. Per the germline V gene, CDR1 is SQVTM and CDR2 is ANQGSEA. The CDR3 is 13 amino acids.

The V and J genes are TRBV19 and TRBJ1-4; 7 bases align to TRBD1. V lost 9 bases to trimming and J lost 7 bases; unmatched junction nucleotides: 11. Germline V lookup: CDR1 LNHDA, CDR2 SQIVND (reference sequence). The length of the CDR3 is 14 residues. CDR3 residues: CASAPGTAIEKLFF. CDR3 nucleotide sequence: TGTGCCAGCGCTCCCGGGACAGCCATTGAAAAACTGTTTTTT.

This chain joins TRBV23-1 and TRBJ2-7; D possibly corresponds to TRBD2 (5 bases). TRBV23-1 is an ORF; its function is uncertain. Trimming cost V 0 bases and J 4 bases, with 22 bases left between them. This CDR3 comprises 18 residues. CDR3 protein: CASSQSRAGERPTYEQYF. The CDR3 DNA follows: TGCGCCAGCAGTCAATCGCGGGCGGGTGAGCGGCCTACTTACGAGCAGTACTTC.